This T cell receptor beta chain was sequenced for a study of cytomegalovirus exposure and HLA in healthy donors. Study-level information: Falling in the Caucasian-associated ancestry cluster were approximately 86% of about 400 genotyped donors. Study-level points and caveats: Other equally common chains were less clonally expanded than HLA-associated TCR beta chains, a later analysis showed. The study carried out a later analysis of TCR beta sequences. It associated 15,000 to 20,000 of them with specific HLA alleles at a false discovery rate of 0.05. As a later analysis showed, a missense DCLRE1C variant was linked to trimming of TCR beta V- and J-genes.

Germline V gene data show CDR1 as SGHVS and CDR2 as FNYEAQ. Between the trimmed V and J ends, which lost 0 bases and 4 bases, there was a span of 3 bases. CDR3 length equals 13 residues. As concerns this clone: Its target is unknown.

Both 60 Vbeta primers and 13 Jbeta primers went into the PCR. Only in-frame clones appear in the TCRdb table, and some are missing; sequencing was by immunoSEQ multiplex PCR. This sample's table has roughly 140,000 clones. The chain combines TRBV7-6 with TRBJ1-4; D is unresolved. The source material was PBMCs. This TCR came from a man aged 35 to 55 in good health and CMV-seronegative. The CDR3 protein is CASSLAGNEKLFF. CDR3 nucleotide sequence: TGTGCCAGCAGCTTAGCCGGTAATGAAAAACTGTTTTTT.